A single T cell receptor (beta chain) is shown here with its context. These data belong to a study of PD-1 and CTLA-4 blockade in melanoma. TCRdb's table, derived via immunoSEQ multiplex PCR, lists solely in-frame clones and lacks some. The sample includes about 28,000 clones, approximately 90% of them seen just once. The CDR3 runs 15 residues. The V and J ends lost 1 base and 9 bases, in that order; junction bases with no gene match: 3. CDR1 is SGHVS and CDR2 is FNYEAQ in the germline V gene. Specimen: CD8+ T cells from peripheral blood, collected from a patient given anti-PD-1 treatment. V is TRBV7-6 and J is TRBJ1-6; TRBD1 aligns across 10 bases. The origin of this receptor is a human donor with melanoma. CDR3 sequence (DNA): TGTGCCAGCAGCTTAGGGACAGGGGGTAGTTCACCCCTCCACTTT. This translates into CASSLGTGGSSPLHF.